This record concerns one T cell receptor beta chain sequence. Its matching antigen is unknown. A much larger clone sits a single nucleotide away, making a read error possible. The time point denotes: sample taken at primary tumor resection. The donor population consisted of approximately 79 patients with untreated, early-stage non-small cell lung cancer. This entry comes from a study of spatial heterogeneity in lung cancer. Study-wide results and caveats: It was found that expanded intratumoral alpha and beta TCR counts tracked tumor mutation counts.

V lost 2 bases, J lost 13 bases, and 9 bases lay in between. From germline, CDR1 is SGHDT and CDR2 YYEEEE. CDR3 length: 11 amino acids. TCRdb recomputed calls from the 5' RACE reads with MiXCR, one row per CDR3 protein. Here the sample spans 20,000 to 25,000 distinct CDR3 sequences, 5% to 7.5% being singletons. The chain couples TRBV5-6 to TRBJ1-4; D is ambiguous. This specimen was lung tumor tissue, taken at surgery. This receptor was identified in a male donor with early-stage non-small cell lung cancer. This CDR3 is CASSFSGTLFF. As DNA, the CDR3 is TGTGCCAGCAGCTTCAGTGGAACACTGTTTTTT. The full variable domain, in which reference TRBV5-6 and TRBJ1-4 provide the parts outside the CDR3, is DAGVTQSPTHLIKTRGQQVTLRCSPKSGHDTVSWYQQALGQGPQFIFQYYEEEERQRGNFPDRFSGHQFPNYSSELNVNALLLGDSALYLCASSFSGTLFFGSGTQLSVL.